The 17 T cell receptor beta chains below all came from one sample that was sequenced in a study of TIL therapy for anti-PD-1-resistant metastatic lung cancer. Time point in this sample: pre-treatment sample, taken before nivolumab and TIL therapy. This was the immunoSEQ v3 assay. TCRdb keeps only in-frame clones here, not all; method: immunoSEQ multiplex PCR. The profile shows around 20,000 clones, over 60% of them singletons. Sequencing used blood, obtained at baseline. These receptors all stem from a person between 30 and 80 years old with non-small cell lung cancer.

The rearrangement joins TRBV19 to TRBJ1-1; no clear D. The germline V gene encodes CDR1 LNHDA and CDR2 SQIVND (reference sequence). The CDR3 is 11 residues long. Trimming removed 3 bases from V and 4 bases from J, with 3 bases in between. The CDR3 region has the DNA TGTGCCAGTAGTATGAGCACTGAAGCTTTCTTT. This translates into CASSMSTEAFF. The whole variable domain, remainder taken from reference TRBV19 and TRBJ1-1, is DGGITQSPKYLFRKEGQNVTLSCEQNLNHDAMYWYRQDPGQGLRLIYYSQIVNDFQKGDIAEGYSVSREKKESFPLTVTSAQKNPTAFYLCASSMSTEAFFGQGTRLTVV.

This rearrangement joins TRBV6-2 or TRBV6-3 to TRBJ1-5; the match to TRBD1 covers 8 bases. The germline V gene has CDR1 MNHEY and CDR2 SVGEGT. The CDR3 runs 17 residues. Trimming at V came to 4 bases and at J to 1 base, leaving 9 bases not matched to a gene. The CDR3 bases are TGTGCCAGCAGTTCCCGGGACAGGTTTGGGAGCAATCAGCCCCAGCATTTT. It encodes CASSSRDRFGSNQPQHF.

The rearrangement joins TRBV15 to TRBJ1-2; D may be TRBD1 (5 bases). The CDR3 has 16 amino acids. The germline V gene encodes CDR1 LNHNV and CDR2 YYDKDF (reference sequence). With 3 bases removed from V and 6 bases from J, the gap between germline ends came to 20 bases. The CDR3 spells CATSSGINRPPDGYTF. The DNA of the CDR3 is TGTGCCACCAGCAGCGGAATCAACAGGCCCCCGGATGGCTACACCTTC.

This rearrangement joins TRBV7-9 to TRBJ2-2; the match to TRBD1 covers 9 bases. The CDR3 covers 14 residues. The germline V gene has CDR1 SEHNR and CDR2 FQNEAQ (reference sequence). The ends lost 10 bases at V and 7 bases at J; junction bases unmatched: 10. CDR3 sequence (DNA): TGTGCCACCCCCACAGGGGGCGCGGTCGGGGAGCTGTTTTTT. It codes for CATPTGGAVGELFF.

This sequence joins TRBV6-4 and TRBJ2-6, with D perhaps assigned TRBD1 or TRBD2 (6 bases each). This CDR3 has 17 amino acids. In germline, CDR1 is MRHNA, CDR2 SNTAGT. V lost 0 bases, J lost 3 bases, and 12 bases lay in between. The CDR3 sequence is CASSDSTRGDGANVLTF. The CDR3 region has the DNA TGTGCCAGCAGTGACTCGACAAGGGGGGATGGGGCCAACGTCCTGACTTTC.

The chain links TRBV2 to TRBJ1-2; the D is unclear. Germline-derived CDR1 and CDR2 are SNHLY and FYNNEI. The CDR3 spans 14 residues. Trimming stripped 6 bases from V and 3 bases from J, with 14 bases between. This CDR3 is CASREGGGYYGYTF. In DNA form, the CDR3 reads TGTGCCAGCAGGGAGGGTGGAGGGTACTATGGCTACACCTTC. Full variable domain (rest looked up from reference TRBV2 and TRBJ1-2): EPEVTQTPSHQVTQMGQEVILRCVPISNHLYFYWYRQILGQKVEFLVSFYNNEISEKSEIFDDQFSVERPDGSNFTLKIRSTKLEDSAMYFCASREGGGYYGYTFGSGTRLTVV.

The chain recombines TRBV28 with TRBJ1-1; D gene unclear. The CDR3 sequence is 14 residues long. Trimming removed 3 bases at V and 1 base at J, with 9 bases between. In germline, CDR1 is MDHEN, CDR2 SYDVKM. The CDR3 sequence is CASSFSGWNTEAFF. Here the CDR3 DNA reads TGTGCCAGCAGTTTTTCGGGGTGGAACACTGAAGCTTTCTTT.

The rearrangement uses TRBV29-1 and TRBJ2-7; maybe TRBD2 (7 bases). The CDR3 has 14 residues. Germline-derived CDR1 and CDR2 are SQVTM and ANQGSEA. Trimming stripped 4 bases from V and 2 bases from J, with 15 bases between. The DNA for the CDR3 is TGCAGCGTTGTTTTACAGGGAGGGACCTACGAGCAGTACTTC. Translating it yields CSVVLQGGTYEQYF.

This chain uses TRBV5-4 with TRBJ2-2; D gene uncertain. Trimming cost V 2 bases and J 2 bases, with 10 bases left between them. Germline assignment: CDR1 SGHNT and CDR2 YYREEE (reference sequence). The CDR3 has 15 amino acids. CDR3 in amino acids: CASSLDIRNTGELFF. The CDR3 DNA reads as TGTGCCAGCAGCTTAGACATCCGCAACACCGGGGAGCTGTTTTTT. Filled out from reference TRBV5-4 and TRBJ2-2, the complete variable domain reads ETGVTQSPTHLIKTRGQQVTLRCSSQSGHNTVSWYQQALGQGPQFIFQYYREEENGRGNFPPRFSGLQFPNYSSELNVNALELDDSALYLCASSLDIRNTGELFFGEGSRLTVL.

This clone occurred once. V and J are TRBV9 and TRBJ2-7; TRBD1 might be the D (5 bases). There are 14 residues in the CDR3. Trimming removed 0 bases from V and 3 bases from J, with 10 bases in between. Germline lookup yields CDR1 SGDLS and CDR2 YYNGEE. The CDR3 DNA sequence: TGTGCCAGCAGCGTAGGACCCGACAGCTACGAGCAGTACTTC. It encodes CASSVGPDSYEQYF.

The chain links TRBV7-2 to TRBJ2-7, with 7 positions matching TRBD2. The V segment lost 3 bases and the J segment 4 bases; nucleotides outside the gene matches: 18. This CDR3 has 18 residues. Germline V gene lookup returns CDR1 SGHTA and CDR2 FQGNSA. CDR3 in amino acids: CASSFVGGRTTSPYEQYF. The CDR3 DNA reads as TGTGCCAGCAGCTTTGTGGGGGGGAGAACGACATCCCCGTACGAGCAGTACTTC.

The J gene is TRBJ2-1, the V gene TRBV9; TRBD2 is a possible D gene (5 bases). CDR1 is SGDLS and CDR2 is YYNGEE in the germline V gene. Trimming shortened V by 7 bases and J by 0 bases, and 11 bases separated the two germline ends. CDR3 length: 14 amino acids. The CDR3 DNA follows: TGTGCCAGCTCGGGGTATAACTCCTACAATGAGCAGTTCTTC. It yields the protein CASSGYNSYNEQFF.

The chain has TRBV19 and TRBJ2-2, with D perhaps TRBD1 or TRBD2 (7 bases each). The length of the CDR3 is 15 residues. V was clipped by 5 bases and J by 5 bases, with 15 bases between them. Germline CDR1 reads LNHDA; CDR2 reads SQIVND (reference sequence). The CDR3 reads CASSQRQGGTGELFF. Here the CDR3 DNA reads TGTGCCAGTAGTCAAAGACAGGGAGGGACCGGGGAGCTGTTTTTT.

The chain links TRBV7-9 to TRBJ2-1; D gene unclear. CDR3 length equals 17 residues. V lost 8 bases, J lost 0 bases, and 20 bases lay in between. Germline values: CDR1 SEHNR, CDR2 FQNEAQ (reference sequence). CDR3 coding DNA: TGTGCCAGCGCCCCCCCCCACCGGTCGAGCTCCTACAATGAGCAGTTCTTC. Translated: CASAPPHRSSSYNEQFF.

The chain links TRBV21-1 to TRBJ1-3. TRBV21-1 is an annotated pseudogene. The CDR3 has 13 amino acids. This CDR3 reads CANGWQSGNTIYF. CDR3 in DNA: TGTGCCAACGGGTGGCAATCTGGAAACACCATATATTTT.

The genes are TRBV18 and TRBJ1-1, with D possibly being TRBD1 (5 bases). V was shortened by 3 bases and J by 0 bases, with 14 bases between the two germline ends. The CDR3 consists of 16 residues. Germline assignment: CDR1 KGHSH and CDR2 LQKENI. For the CDR3, the DNA is TGTGCCAGCTCACCCCAAGCCGGGGCGATGAACACTGAAGCTTTCTTT. Translated, it gives CASSPQAGAMNTEAFF.

The chain has TRBV11-3 and TRBJ2-1, with TRBD2 matching over 7 bases. CDR1 is SGHNT, CDR2 YENEEA, per germline. The V and J ends lost 0 bases and 10 bases, in that order; junction bases with no gene match: 6. The CDR3 spans 14 residues. The CDR3 loop reads CASSLEAGRGEQFF. As DNA, the CDR3 is TGTGCCAGCAGCTTAGAGGCGGGGCGGGGGGAGCAGTTCTTC.